Listed here are 15 T cell receptor beta chains from one sample, sequenced in a study of blood T cell repertoires in COVID-19. The protocol was immunoSEQ multiplex PCR, while the TCRdb copy is restricted to in-frame clones and leaves out a portion. The table shows 56,000 or so clones, with around four fifths occurring only once. Input material: peripheral blood. Receptors were obtained from a woman of 80 years or more with acute or convalescent COVID-19.

The chain is built from TRBV7-9 and TRBJ1-4, with a tentative D call TRBD1 (5 bases). The germline V and J ends were trimmed by 1 base and 7 bases, with 13 bases remaining between them. Looked up from germline, CDR1 is SEHNR and CDR2 is FQNEAQ (reference sequence). CDR3 length: 15 amino acids. The CDR3 region is CASSLGATAGEKLFF. CDR3 sequence (DNA): TGTGCCAGCAGCTTAGGTGCGACAGCTGGTGAAAAACTGTTTTTT. The complete variable domain, with remaining parts taken from reference TRBV7-9 and TRBJ1-4, reads DTGVSQNPRHKITKRGQNVTFRCDPISEHNRLYWYRQTLGQGPEFLTYFQNEAQLEKSRLLSDRFSAERPKGSFSTLEIQRTEQGDSAMYLCASSLGATAGEKLFFGSGTQLSVL.

V gene TRBV5-1 combines with J gene TRBJ2-5; 7 bases match TRBD2. This CDR3 has 16 amino acids. Germline CDR1 SGHRS, CDR2 YFSETQ. The J segment lost 2 bases and the V segment lost 1 base, leaving 8 bases of the junction unmatched. The CDR3 here is CASSLNQVGGQETQYF. The CDR3 DNA sequence: TGCGCCAGCAGCTTGAACCAGGTGGGGGGGCAAGAGACCCAGTACTTC.

The chain joins TRBV3-1 (or the pseudogene TRBV3-2) to TRBJ1-1; D possibly corresponds to TRBD1 (6 bases). The CDR3 extends over 15 amino acids. CDR1 is LGHDT, CDR2 YNNKEL, per germline (reference sequence). V was trimmed by 1 base and J by 3 bases, leaving 12 bases between them. DNA of the CDR3: TGTGCCAGCAGCCAAGCAGGGAAGGGGGACACTGAAGCTTTCTTT. Translating gives CASSQAGKGDTEAFF.

This chain joins TRBV7-3 and TRBJ1-2; D possibly corresponds to TRBD1 (6 bases). V dropped 8 bases and J dropped 7 bases, with 20 bases sitting between them. The V gene's germline CDR1 is SGHTA and CDR2 FQGTGA. The CDR3 is made up of 14 amino acids. CDR3 in DNA: TGTGCCAGCTCCTCGGGGGGCCTCGGAGGTGGCTACACCTTC. As protein: CASSSGGLGGGYTF. Based on the CDR3 plus reference TRBV7-3 and TRBJ1-2, the full variable domain is GAGVSQTPSNKVTEKGKYVELRCDPISGHTALYWYRQSLGQGPEFLIYFQGTGAADDSGLPNDRFFAVRPEGSVSTLKIQRTERGDSAVYLCASSSGGLGGGYTFGSGTRLTVV.

The chain uses TRBV12-5 and TRBJ2-6, with D possibly matching TRBD1 (6 bases). The ends were cut back, 6 bases at V and 1 base at J, with 7 bases in the middle. Germline V gives CDR1 LGHNT, CDR2 FRNRAP. The CDR3 length is 14 residues. In DNA, the CDR3 is TGTGCTAGTGGACAGGGATCTGGGGCCAACGTCCTGACTTTC. Translation: CASGQGSGANVLTF.

The count of this clone is one. This sequence joins TRBV6-5 and TRBJ1-3, with TRBD1 matching 9 bases. V dropped 6 bases and J dropped 1; count of bases not matched to a gene: 4. The CDR3 has 15 residues. The germline gives CDR1 MNHEY, CDR2 SVGAGI. The CDR3 spells CASSRDRASGNTIYF. CDR3 in DNA: TGTGCCAGCAGCCGGGACAGGGCATCTGGAAACACCATATATTTT.

Only a few counts were recorded for this clone. The DNA of the CDR3 is TGTGCCAGCAGTGACTCAGGTGCAACTAATGAAAAACTGTTTTTT. It codes for CASSDSGATNEKLFF. The V gene is TRBV2, the J gene TRBJ1-4; D gene unclear. Germline values: CDR1 SNHLY, CDR2 FYNNEI. Trimming removed 3 bases at V and 0 bases at J, with 8 bases between. This CDR3 contains 15 residues.

The CDR3 protein is CASIPLAGGATYEQYF. For the CDR3, the DNA is TGTGCCAGCATCCCGCTAGCGGGGGGGGCAACCTACGAGCAGTACTTC. The chain has TRBV2 and TRBJ2-7; 12 bases are shared with TRBD2. The V segment lost 7 bases and the J segment 2 bases; nucleotides outside the gene matches: 9. CDR3 length equals 16 residues. From germline, CDR1 is SNHLY and CDR2 FYNNEI.

The rearrangement links TRBV7-9 to TRBJ2-1; weak D call: TRBD2 (6 bases). V shed 5 bases and J shed 8 bases, with 16 bases lying between them. CDR1 and CDR2 (germline): SEHNR, FQNEAQ (reference sequence). CDR3 length: 14 amino acids. The CDR3 region is CASSVSGLEDEQFF. CDR3 in DNA: TGTGCCAGCAGCGTTAGCGGTCTGGAGGATGAGCAGTTCTTC.

The chain is built from TRBV27 and TRBJ1-2, with D maybe TRBD1 (5 bases). This CDR3 contains 13 residues. The germline V gene encodes CDR1 MNHEY and CDR2 SMNVEV (reference sequence). Trimming cost V 7 bases and J 0 bases, with 9 bases left between them. CDR3 DNA: TGTGCCAGCAAGACAGCTGCTAACTATGGCTACACCTTC. Its protein is CASKTAANYGYTF.

The table lists this clone with a count of one. This chain joins TRBV27 and TRBJ2-7; 7 bases are shared with TRBD1. V lost 3 bases and J lost 2; bases outside the gene matches: 4. This CDR3 is 14 amino acids long. CDR1 is MNHEY and CDR2 is SMNVEV in the germline V gene (reference sequence). CDR3 loop: CASSFQTGPYEQYF. In DNA form, the CDR3 reads TGTGCCAGCAGTTTCCAGACAGGGCCCTACGAGCAGTACTTC.

This clone was picked up one time. The CDR3 sequence: CASSPGLLGSTEAFF. The CDR3 coding sequence is TGTGCCAGCAGCCCGGGACTCCTCGGGTCCACTGAAGCTTTCTTT. V usage is TRBV3-1 (or the pseudogene TRBV3-2) and J usage is TRBJ1-1; D might be TRBD1 (5 bases). V shed 4 bases and J shed 4 bases, with 16 bases lying between them. CDR1 is LGHDT, CDR2 YNNKEL, per germline (reference sequence). The CDR3 runs 15 residues.

The chain uses TRBV5-6 and TRBJ1-1; unclear D gene. Germline assignment: CDR1 SGHDT and CDR2 YYEEEE. The V and J ends lost 2 bases and 3 bases respectively, with 11 bases between them. The CDR3 spans 14 residues. This chain's CDR3 is CASSFAQTYTEAFF. The CDR3 DNA sequence: TGTGCCAGCAGCTTTGCACAGACCTACACTGAAGCTTTCTTT.

This clone was observed a handful of times. The CDR3, as DNA: TGTGCCTGGAGTGGGACAGGGGGCTCGAGCTACGAGCAGTACTTC. Translation: CAWSGTGGSSYEQYF. This rearrangement joins TRBV30 to TRBJ2-7, with 11 bases that match TRBD1. From germline, CDR1 is GTSNPN and CDR2 SVGIG (reference sequence). This CDR3 is 15 amino acids long. Unmatched junction bases numbered 5, after V lost 1 base and J lost 3 bases.

This chain connects TRBV10-1 to TRBJ2-7, with D possibly matching TRBD1 (5 bases). Germline-derived CDR1 and CDR2 are WNHNN and SYGVQD (reference sequence). This CDR3 has 14 amino acids. Trimming removed 2 bases at V and 2 bases at J, with 10 bases between. The CDR3 spells CASSERDSPYEQYF. The CDR3, as DNA: TGCGCCAGCAGTGAGCGAGACAGTCCCTACGAGCAGTACTTC.